This T cell receptor (beta chain) was documented in a study of blood T cell repertoires in COVID-19. Study-wide context: Samples representing acute and convalescent COVID-19 were sourced from the United States, Italy and Spain. T cells, B-cell-depleted T cells, or PBMCs provided the cDNA or gDNA that served as material.

The CDR3 sequence is 15 residues long. Germline assignment: CDR1 LGHDT and CDR2 YNNKEL (reference sequence). Trimming left V 4 bases short and J 4 bases short, with 16 bases between. Original handling: It was from reference gene primer amplification that nucleated cell counts were estimated. Here immunoSEQ multiplex PCR was the method, and the copy in TCRdb shows in-frame clones only, minus some. D and trimming were read from the DNA, whereas the V and J calls and clone size are those reported in that table. The sample lists around 80,000 clones; about 80% were seen once. The TCR was taken from a human donor in a cohort sampled during active COVID-19. The sequencing input was peripheral blood. The gene calls are TRBV3-1 (or the pseudogene TRBV3-2) and TRBJ1-1; TRBD1 might be the D (6 bases). The CDR3 protein is CASSRGGGFGTEAFF. DNA of the CDR3: TGTGCCAGCAGCCGGGGAGGGGGATTTGGCACTGAAGCTTTCTTT.